This is a list of T cell receptor beta chains from one sample in a study of OX40 agonist ivuxolimab in advanced cancers. Profiled with immunoSEQ multiplex PCR; TCRdb holds only in-frame clones, not every one. The repertoire holds roughly 35,000 clones, about nine tenths seen once, with roughly a third in the top ten. The sequencing used CD4+ or CD8+ T cells sorted from blood, collected in a trial of the OX40 agonist ivuxolimab. These receptors were taken from an adult with an advanced solid tumor such as melanoma, head and neck, liver or kidney cancer. Each CDR3 is given with its conserved first and last residue. The D gene is left open where the match is weak. Rows may omit the clone size; those that give it use once, few, many or a size class.

clone_size	j_call	cdr3_length	d_call	v_call	cdr3_aa	cdr3_nt
NA	TRBJ2-7	15	TRBD2	TRBV4-1	CASSQVTSGPYEQYF	TGCGCCAGCAGCCAGGTTACTAGCGGCCCCTACGAGCAGTACTTC
NA	TRBJ2-5	16	TRBD1	TRBV7-9	CASSPPIGTGGETQYF	TGTGCCAGCAGCCCCCCTATCGGGACAGGGGGAGAGACCCAGTACTTC
NA	TRBJ2-7	16	NA	TRBV5-6	CASSGGRGTESYEQYF	TGTGCCAGCAGTGGTGGCCGGGGCACCGAGTCCTACGAGCAGTACTTC
NA	TRBJ2-2	13	NA	TRBV7-6	CASSLPNTGELFF	TGTGCCAGCAGCCTACCAAACACCGGGGAGCTGTTTTTT
NA	TRBJ2-1	10	NA	TRBV20-1	CSALDNEQFF	TGCAGTGCTCTGGACAATGAGCAGTTCTTC
NA	TRBJ2-3	17	TRBD2	TRBV7-6	CASSLYRGGSSTDTQYF	TGTGCCAGCAGCTTATATCGCGGGGGGAGCAGCACAGATACGCAGTATTTT
NA	TRBJ2-1	15	TRBD2	TRBV9	CASSVEAGGINEQFF	TGTGCCAGCAGCGTAGAGGCGGGAGGAATCAATGAGCAGTTCTTC
NA	TRBJ2-7	15	NA	TRBV9	CASSPRQDQPYEQYF	TGTGCCAGCAGCCCCCGACAGGACCAACCCTACGAGCAGTACTTC
NA	TRBJ2-5	16	TRBD2	TRBV2	CASGAGLAGPQETQYF	TGTGCCAGCGGGGCCGGCCTAGCGGGGCCACAAGAGACCCAGTACTTC
NA	TRBJ2-7	14	NA	TRBV4-1	CASSRAGRSYEQYF	TGCGCCAGCAGCCGCGCGGGGCGATCCTACGAGCAGTACTTC
NA	TRBJ1-2	14	TRBD1	TRBV28	CASRWDRGTYGYTF	TGTGCCAGCAGATGGGACAGGGGGACCTATGGCTACACCTTC
NA	TRBJ2-2	18	TRBD2	TRBV4-3	CASSQDDSGSLGSGELFF	TGCGCCAGCAGCCAAGACGATAGCGGGAGCCTAGGGTCCGGGGAGCTGTTTTTT
NA	TRBJ1-1	15	TRBD1	TRBV27	CASSFFSGGRTEAFF	TGTGCCAGCAGTTTTTTCTCAGGGGGTAGGACTGAAGCTTTCTTT
NA	TRBJ2-5	15	NA	TRBV2	CASSGVGAGMETQYF	TGTGCCAGCAGTGGCGTGGGGGCCGGGATGGAGACCCAGTACTTC
NA	TRBJ2-7	16	NA	TRBV6-5	CASSYSVGSHSYEQYF	TGTGCCAGCAGTTACTCAGTAGGGTCCCACTCCTACGAGCAGTACTTC
NA	TRBJ2-1	16	TRBD2	TRBV28	CASSQLSGRTYNEQFF	TGTGCCAGCAGCCAGCTTAGCGGGAGGACCTACAATGAGCAGTTCTTC
NA	TRBJ2-7	13	NA	TRBV25-1	CASSEFIRGEQYF	TGTGCCAGCAGTGAATTTATCAGGGGCGAGCAGTACTTC
NA	TRBJ2-7	14	NA	TRBV5-4	CASSGGQTSYEQYF	TGTGCCAGCAGCGGCGGACAGACTTCCTACGAGCAGTACTTC
once	TRBJ2-3	14	NA	TRBV2	CASSAAASTDTQYF	TGTGCCAGCAGTGCGGCGGCCTCCACAGATACGCAGTATTTT
NA	TRBJ1-2	16	NA	TRBV5-1	CASSPVRGEIDYGYTF	TGCGCCAGCAGCCCGGTTCGGGGGGAAATTGACTATGGCTACACCTTC
NA	TRBJ2-7	13	TRBD1	TRBV6-5	CASSATGGYEQYF	TGTGCCAGCAGTGCTACAGGGGGCTACGAGCAGTACTTC
NA	TRBJ2-2	19	TRBD2	TRBV27	CASSLPSLAGGPGSGELFF	TGTGCCAGCAGTTTACCCAGCCTAGCGGGAGGGCCCGGGTCCGGGGAGCTGTTTTTT
NA	TRBJ2-7	14	TRBD1	TRBV28	CASSYDRETYEQYF	TGTGCCAGCAGTTATGACAGGGAAACCTACGAGCAGTACTTC
NA	TRBJ1-1	16	NA	TRBV9	CASSVPLSGAHTEAFF	TGTGCCAGCAGCGTCCCCCTTTCGGGGGCGCACACTGAAGCTTTCTTT
NA	TRBJ1-1	12	NA	TRBV28	CATFTDVTEAFF	TGTGCCACTTTCACCGACGTGACTGAAGCTTTCTTT
NA	TRBJ2-3	12	NA	TRBV29-1	CSVDEAPDTQYF	TGCAGCGTTGACGAGGCGCCAGATACGCAGTATTTT
few	TRBJ2-1	14	NA	TRBV7-8	CASSFRDGYNEQFF	TGTGCCAGCAGCTTCCGGGACGGATACAATGAGCAGTTCTTC
NA	TRBJ1-1	13	TRBD1	TRBV6-1	CASRGQPNTEAFF	TGTGCCAGCAGGGGACAGCCGAACACTGAAGCTTTCTTT
few	TRBJ2-2	16	TRBD2	TRBV4-2	CASSQRGVPNTGELFF	TGTGCCAGCAGCCAACGGGGGGTCCCGAACACCGGGGAGCTGTTTTTT
NA	TRBJ2-3	16	NA	TRBV4-2	CASSQADAGPTDTQYF	TGTGCCAGCAGCCAAGCCGACGCCGGCCCCACAGATACGCAGTATTTT
NA	TRBJ2-5	16	TRBD2	TRBV27	CASSLNSGAPLGTQYF	TGTGCCAGCAGTTTAAATAGCGGGGCCCCCTTGGGGACCCAGTACTTC
NA	TRBJ2-7	16	NA	TRBV4-3	CASSQDPRALEYEQYF	TGCGCCAGCAGCCAAGATCCCCGGGCACTAGAGTACGAGCAGTACTTC
NA	TRBJ2-3	15	NA	TRBV10-3	CATISNPTSTDTQYF	TGTGCCACCATCAGTAATCCGACCAGCACAGATACGCAGTATTTT
NA	TRBJ2-7	18	TRBD2	TRBV4-2	CASSPLHCPSLREDEQYF	TGTGCCAGCAGCCCGTTGCACTGCCCTAGCTTACGGGAGGACGAGCAGTACTTC
NA	TRBJ1-4	14	NA	TRBV28	CASSSLGTNEQLFF	TGTGCCAGCAGTTCCCTGGGGACCAATGAACAACTGTTTTTT
NA	TRBJ2-7	15	TRBD1	TRBV15	CATSNWGQGGLRQYF	TGTGCCACCAGTAATTGGGGACAGGGGGGCCTTCGGCAGTACTTC
NA	TRBJ1-2	15	NA	TRBV5-4	CASSLGRGNNYGYTF	TGTGCCAGCAGCTTGGGCCGTGGCAATAACTATGGCTACACCTTC
NA	TRBJ2-1	12	NA	TRBV7-3	CASSPGLDEQFF	TGTGCCAGCAGCCCGGGCCTCGATGAGCAGTTCTTC
NA	TRBJ2-1	16	TRBD2	TRBV9	CASSPAGAGGSNEQFF	TGTGCCAGCAGCCCCGCCGGAGCGGGAGGTTCTAATGAGCAGTTCTTC
NA	TRBJ1-3	16	TRBD1	TRBV7-6	CASSSRQGVVGNTIYF	TGTGCCAGCAGTTCTAGACAGGGGGTGGTCGGAAACACCATATATTTT
NA	TRBJ2-1	14	NA	TRBV15	CATSSDWSYNEQFF	TGTGCCACCAGCTCTGATTGGTCCTACAATGAGCAGTTCTTC
NA	TRBJ1-3	12	NA	TRBV7-9	CASSPTGNTIYF	TGTGCCAGCAGCCCCACCGGAAACACCATATATTTT
NA	TRBJ2-2	15	TRBD2	TRBV6-5	CASSYPGGITGELFF	TGTGCCAGCAGTTACCCCGGGGGGATCACCGGGGAGCTGTTTTTT
NA	TRBJ2-7	13	NA	TRBV19	CASSPGPTYEQYF	TGTGCCAGTAGTCCCGGTCCCACCTACGAGCAGTACTTC
NA	TRBJ2-7	14	TRBD1	TRBV6-1	CASMWGQGPDEQYF	TGTGCCAGCATGTGGGGACAGGGACCCGACGAGCAGTACTTC
NA	TRBJ1-2	15	NA	TRBV6-1	CASRDHQGLGYGYTF	TGTGCCAGCCGAGACCACCAGGGCCTGGGGTATGGCTACACCTTC
NA	TRBJ1-1	15	NA	TRBV6-5	CASSPLRWGNTEAFF	TGTGCCAGCAGTCCCCTCCGTTGGGGTAACACTGAAGCTTTCTTT
NA	TRBJ1-1	14	TRBD1	TRBV19	CASSPLRGGNEAFF	TGTGCCAGTAGTCCCCTGAGAGGGGGCAATGAAGCTTTCTTT
NA	TRBJ2-4	18	NA	TRBV28	CASSSDPDFVLAKNIQYF	TGTGCCAGCAGTTCCGACCCGGACTTCGTACTAGCCAAAAACATTCAGTACTTC
NA	TRBJ2-7	15	NA	TRBV21-1	CARPGPGTSENEQYF	TGTGCCAGACCCGGGCCGGGGACTAGCGAAAACGAGCAGTACTTC
NA	TRBJ2-7	12	NA	TRBV29-1	CSVDSLPGEQYF	TGCAGCGTTGACTCCTTACCCGGCGAGCAGTACTTC
NA	TRBJ2-7	18	TRBD2	TRBV13	CASSSRLAGGASSYEQYF	TGTGCCAGCAGCTCCCGACTAGCGGGAGGGGCGAGCTCCTACGAGCAGTACTTC
NA	TRBJ1-4	16	TRBD1	TRBV18	CASSPVPGQVNEKLFF	TGTGCCAGCTCGCCAGTCCCGGGACAGGTGAATGAAAAACTGTTTTTT
NA	TRBJ2-1	14	TRBD1	TRBV11-1	CASSPWTGGNEQFF	TGTGCCAGCAGCCCCTGGACAGGGGGCAATGAGCAGTTCTTC